This T cell receptor beta chain originates from a study of shared clonotypes between healthy human individuals. On this clone itself: Its antigen is unidentified.

Clones were sequenced by immunoSEQ multiplex PCR, and TCRdb holds only the in-frame ones, with some missing. The sample includes about 2.1 million clones, just under 95% of them seen just once. CDR3 length: 13 residues. Germline CDR1 MDHEN, CDR2 SYDVKM. The V end lost 8 bases, the J end lost 3 bases, and 11 bases lay between the germline ends. In the naive CD8 group, cells lacked CD45RO and were positively selected for CCR7, so terminally differentiated effector memory CD45RA+ cells were left out. Study-wide findings and caveats: Sharing across four donors was highest in naive CD4 (roughly 5%) and lowest in memory CD8 (around 0.4%).

The clonotype originates from a man younger than 30 in good health. Some clones in this sample may be carry-over from other donors' samples. The chain links TRBV28 to TRBJ1-5, with D tentatively TRBD1 (6 bases). Specimen: naive CD8+ T cells from PBMCs. CDR3 amino acids: CASGGADNQPQHF. The CDR3 DNA sequence: TGTGCCAGCGGGGGGGCGGACAATCAGCCCCAGCATTTT.